These T cell receptor beta chains were read from a single sample in a study of T cells in Graves' hyperthyroidism and ophthalmopathy. TCRdb re-called the multiplex PCR reads with MiXCR, one entry per CDR3 protein. The table includes 450,000 to 700,000 distinct CDR3 sequences, 35% to 55% detected once. Sequenced material: peripheral blood or thyroid tissue (not recorded which). Receptor source: an adult woman with Graves' disease, either hyperthyroidism or ophthalmopathy (not recorded which). The CDR3 runs from the conserved cysteine through the conserved F or W. Each record gives: CDR3 protein, CDR3 DNA, V gene, D gene, J gene, clone size. D genes are given only for firm matches. Not every row has a clone size; where given, it reads once, few, many or a size class.

CASSLSPRFQEETQYF TGTGCCAGCAGCTTAAGTCCAAGGTTTCAGGAGGAGACCCAGTACTTC TRBV7-8 - TRBJ2-5 -
CASSWDTDYGYTF TGCGCCAGCAGCTGGGACACTGACTATGGCTACACCTTC TRBV5-1 - TRBJ1-2 many
CSAGTLGFAFF TGCAGTGCTGGGACGCTAGGTTTTGCTTTCTTT TRBV20-1 - TRBJ1-1 -
CATSEPGQGPEAFF TGTGCCACCAGTGAACCGGGACAGGGGCCTGAAGCTTTCTTT TRBV24-1 TRBD1 TRBJ1-1 few
CASNVLAGGRAEQYF TGTGCCAGCAACGTACTAGCGGGAGGGCGGGCGGAGCAGTACTTC TRBV27 TRBD2 TRBJ2-7 few
CASSAYIAGVQYEQYF TGTGCCAGCAGTGCTTACATAGCGGGAGTACAATACGAGCAGTACTTC TRBV7-9 TRBD2 TRBJ2-7 -
CASSGSRGLNNEKLFF TGTGCCAGCAGCGGATCCCGGGGCCTCAATAATGAAAAACTGTTTTTT TRBV9 - TRBJ1-4 few
CASSSQGYGYEQYF TGTGCCAGCAGCTCGCAGGGGTATGGATACGAGCAGTACTTC TRBV13 - TRBJ2-7 many
CASSGSSGGYEQYF TGTGCCAGCAGCGGTTCCAGCGGGGGGTACGAGCAGTACTTC TRBV9 TRBD2 TRBJ2-7 many
CASSTGTGHTGELFF TGTGCCAGCAGTACCGGGACAGGGCACACCGGGGAGCTGTTTTTT TRBV2 TRBD1 TRBJ2-2 once
CASTVTGELFF TGTGCCAGCACCGTCACCGGGGAGCTGTTTTTT TRBV7-9 - TRBJ2-2 many
CASSQDSGFRQKLFF TGCGCCAGCAGCCAAGATAGCGGGTTTCGACAAAAACTGTTTTTT TRBV4-1 - TRBJ1-4 many
CAISESRSEQYF TGTGCCATCAGTGAGTCCCGTAGCGAGCAGTACTTC TRBV10-3 - TRBJ2-7 many
CASRGSYEQYF TGTGCCAGCAGAGGCAGCTACGAGCAGTACTTC TRBV2 - TRBJ2-7 many
CAIRDRINTEAFF TGTGCCATCCGGGACAGGATAAACACTGAAGCTTTCTTT TRBV10-3 TRBD1 TRBJ1-1 -
CSATLHRYEQYF TGCAGTGCTACCCTACACCGCTACGAGCAGTACTTC TRBV20-1 - TRBJ2-7 many
CASSPPKTSGRTYEQYF TGTGCCAGCAGCCCACCCAAGACTAGCGGGCGAACCTACGAGCAGTACTTC TRBV12-3/TRBV12-4 TRBD2 TRBJ2-7 -
CASSLEVQGPREAFF TGCGCCAGCAGCTTGGAGGTTCAGGGACCCCGTGAAGCTTTCTTT TRBV5-1 - TRBJ1-1 -
CASSSLRGTRVGETQYF TGTGCCAGCAGCTCACTCCGGGGGACTAGGGTAGGAGAGACCCAGTACTTC TRBV13 TRBD2 TRBJ2-5 few
CASSSGTGANGELFF TGTGCCAGCAGCTCCGGGACAGGGGCTAACGGGGAGCTGTTTTTT TRBV13 TRBD1 TRBJ2-2 -
CSAVPGLGKETQHF TGCAGTGCCGTACCGGGACTCGGGAAAGAGACCCAGCATTTT TRBV20-1 - TRBJ1-5 -
CAITPSGQETQYF TGTGCCATCACCCCTAGCGGTCAAGAGACCCAGTACTTC TRBV10-3 TRBD2 TRBJ2-5 -
CASSLTSRNTGELFF TGTGCCAGCAGCTTAACTAGCCGCAACACCGGGGAGCTGTTTTTT TRBV7-3 - TRBJ2-2 many
CASSFEGVSYEQYF TGTGCCAGCAGTTTTGAGGGAGTCTCCTACGAGCAGTACTTC TRBV7-9 - TRBJ2-7 -
CATPSGTANTEAFF TGTGCCACGCCTAGTGGGACAGCGAACACTGAAGCTTTCTTT TRBV7-9 TRBD1 TRBJ1-1 -
CASSPEAGTFYEQYF TGTGCCAGCAGCCCCGAGGCGGGAACATTTTACGAGCAGTACTTC TRBV14 - TRBJ2-7 many
CASAGQPVRALHF TGTGCCAGCGCGGGACAGCCCGTAAGGGCCCTCCACTTT TRBV7-8 TRBD1 TRBJ1-6 -
CASSWGTSEAFF TGCGCCAGCAGCTGGGGGACCTCCGAAGCTTTCTTT TRBV5-1 - TRBJ1-1 many
CASGRLGSGELFF TGTGCCAGCGGGCGCCTCGGGTCCGGGGAGCTGTTTTTT TRBV2 - TRBJ2-2 many
CAGSPLGSSGANVLTF TGTGCCGGCAGCCCCTTAGGGAGCTCTGGGGCCAACGTCCTGACTTTC TRBV7-9 - TRBJ2-6 -
CASSYRGNNQPQRF TGTGCCAGCAGTTACAGGGGAAACAATCAGCCCCAGCGTTTT TRBV6-2/TRBV6-3 - TRBJ1-5 -
CAISGPSTGVEQYF TGTGCCATCAGTGGCCCATCGACAGGGGTCGAGCAGTACTTC TRBV10-3 TRBD1 TRBJ2-7 -
CASAGASFYEQYF TGTGCCAGCGCGGGGGCGTCATTCTACGAGCAGTACTTC TRBV2 - TRBJ2-7 many
CASRQGGQANTEAFF TGTGCCAGCAGACAGGGGGGACAAGCTAACACTGAAGCTTTCTTT TRBV3-1 TRBD1 TRBJ1-1 -
CSVGQFARETQYF TGCAGCGTTGGACAGTTCGCGAGGGAGACCCAGTACTTC TRBV29-1 - TRBJ2-5 few
CASSLRQGFGEKLFF TGTGCCAGCAGCTTACGTCAGGGATTTGGTGAAAAACTGTTTTTT TRBV7-9 - TRBJ1-4 -
CASSPMAMNTEAFF TGTGCCAGCAGCCCTATGGCAATGAACACTGAAGCTTTCTTT TRBV9 - TRBJ1-1 many
CASSLDSTAYNQPQHF TGTGCCAGCAGCCTGGACTCCACAGCTTACAATCAGCCCCAGCATTTT TRBV7-2 - TRBJ1-5 -
CSASKQVSLHF TGCAGTGCTAGTAAACAGGTGTCCCTCCACTTT TRBV20-1 - TRBJ1-6 once
CASSLQGRGEKLFF TGTGCCAGCAGCTTACAGGGAAGAGGTGAAAAACTGTTTTTT TRBV7-2 - TRBJ1-4 -
CASTRGTSGNYEQYF TGTGCCAGCACCCGAGGGACTAGCGGGAACTACGAGCAGTACTTC TRBV7-2 TRBD2 TRBJ2-7 few
CASSIGNGQPQHF TGTGCCAGTAGTATAGGGAATGGTCAGCCCCAGCATTTT TRBV19 - TRBJ1-5 once